The clone carrying this T cell receptor (beta chain) was observed a handful of times. The antigen is undetermined. These data are taken from a study of blood T cells in healthy people across ages. Study-level points and caveats: CMV infection status of these donors was not known.

Germline lookup yields CDR1 MGHRA and CDR2 YSYEKL. This CDR3 spans 14 amino acids. The authors ran a second PCR of about 6 to 12 cycles using a sample-barcoded 5' primer and a J-beta primer mix. TCRdb processed the 5' RACE reads anew with MiXCR; each CDR3 protein has one entry. The data show approximately 800,000 distinct CDR3 sequences, roughly 26% seen once. This same sample was also taken into another study, of T cells of mothers and their children.

The sample comprised blood. The gene calls are TRBV4-1 and TRBJ2-1; TRBD1 aligns across 7 bases. The J call is uncertain, as TRBJ2-7 better fits the DNA end. The clonotype was recovered from a boy under 18 in good health. The CDR3 spells CASSLQTGPYEQYF. The CDR3 nucleotides read TGCGCCAGCAGCCTTCAGACAGGGCCCTACGAGCAGTACTTC.